Below, 26 T cell receptor beta chains from the same sample are listed, as sequenced in a study of technical replicates of blood from several donors. Profiled with immunoSEQ multiplex PCR; TCRdb holds only in-frame clones, not every one. The sample yields about 82,000 clones, nearly 96% seen once. Sequencing was performed on T cells isolated from PBMCs. The receptors were gathered from a human donor in good health.

The chain joins TRBV30 to TRBJ2-1; 13 nucleotides align to TRBD2. Germline CDR1 is GTSNPN and CDR2 is SVGIG (reference sequence). V shed 4 bases and J 1 base; nucleotides not matched to a gene: 13. The length of the CDR3 is 19 residues. Here the CDR3 DNA reads TGTGCCTGGATAGGACTAGCGGGAGAAGTGGAGGAATCCTACAATGAGCAGTTCTTC. Its translation: CAWIGLAGEVEESYNEQFF. Looking up the rest from reference TRBV30 and TRBJ2-1 gives the full variable domain: SQTIHQWPATLVQPVGSPLSLECTVEGTSNPNLYWYRQAAGRGLQLLFYSVGIGQISSEVPQNLSASRPQDRQFILSSKKLLLSDSGFYLCAWIGLAGEVEESYNEQFFGPGTRLTVL.

The chain joins TRBV7-8 to TRBJ1-5; D unclear. Germline V gene data show CDR1 as SGHVS and CDR2 as FQNEAQ. V was cut by 1 base and J by 5 bases, with 3 bases left in between. The CDR3 has 12 amino acids. CDR3 DNA: TGTGCCAGCAGCTTAGGGCATCAGCCCCAGCATTTT. Translated: CASSLGHQPQHF.

The chain couples TRBV6-1 to TRBJ2-7; TRBD2 is a possible D gene (5 bases). Germline V gene sequence: CDR1 MNHNS, CDR2 SASEGT. The CDR3 contains 14 residues. V lost 1 base, J lost 2 bases, and 9 bases lay in between. This CDR3 is CASSEGTDPYEQYF. The CDR3, as DNA: TGTGCCAGCAGTGAAGGGACTGACCCCTACGAGCAGTACTTC.

The CDR3 region is CASSKPGLAYEQYF. The CDR3, as DNA: TGTGCCAGCAGCAAACCGGGACTAGCCTACGAGCAGTACTTC. The gene calls are TRBV11-3 and TRBJ2-7; 8 positions match TRBD2. The trim removed 5 bases at V and 2 bases at J, leaving 5 bases unmatched. CDR3 length equals 14 residues. Germline CDR1 is SGHNT and CDR2 is YENEEA.

The rearrangement links TRBV10-2 to TRBJ2-3; tentative D call: TRBD2 (6 bases). The CDR3 contains 15 residues. V was trimmed by 5 bases and J by 4 bases, leaving 16 bases between them. The germline gives CDR1 WSHSY, CDR2 SAAADI. In nucleotides, the CDR3 is TGCGCCAGCAGTCAGAGCGGAGGGCTCCCAGATACGCAGTATTTT. Translated, it gives CASSQSGGLPDTQYF.

This chain uses TRBV27 with TRBJ2-7, with 9 positions matching TRBD1. The germline V gene has CDR1 MNHEY and CDR2 SMNVEV (reference sequence). The CDR3 is 14 residues long. Losses at the gene ends were 4 bases for V and 2 bases for J; bases not matched to a gene: 3. The CDR3 protein is CASSWGQGTYEQYF. The DNA of the CDR3 is TGTGCCAGCAGTTGGGGACAGGGAACCTACGAGCAGTACTTC.

The chain couples TRBV6-5 to TRBJ1-1, with unresolved D. This CDR3 is 14 amino acids long. V lost 4 bases, J lost 3 bases, and 12 bases lay in between. Germline V CDR1 and CDR2: MNHEY, SVGAGI. The CDR3 sequence: CASSSALPYTEAFF. The CDR3 bases are TGTGCCAGCAGTTCCGCGCTACCCTACACTGAAGCTTTCTTT.

The chain carries TRBV15 and TRBJ1-3; D is perhaps TRBD1 (6 bases). Germline CDR1 reads LNHNV; CDR2 reads YYDKDF (reference sequence). The V gene lost 4 bases and the J gene lost 0 bases, with 16 bases spanning the gap. The CDR3 extends over 17 amino acids. This chain's CDR3 is CATSTSRQASSGNTIYF. Written as DNA, the CDR3 is TGTGCCACCAGCACCTCCCGACAGGCCTCCTCTGGAAACACCATATATTTT.

The J gene is TRBJ2-3, the V gene TRBV10-2, with 8 bases aligning to TRBD1. The germline V gene encodes CDR1 WSHSY and CDR2 SAAADI. The CDR3 is 16 residues long. The junction had 16 bases not matched to a gene; V was cut back by 10 bases and J by 4 bases. CDR3 bases: TGCGCCACAGAGACCCAGGGGGCGCAAATTGCAGATACGCAGTATTTT. The encoded protein is CATETQGAQIADTQYF.

The gene calls are TRBV6-6 and TRBJ1-5; the match to TRBD1 covers 8 bases. Germline CDR1 reads MNHNY; CDR2 reads SVGAGI (reference sequence). This CDR3 is built from 14 residues. The J segment lost 7 bases and the V segment lost 7 bases, leaving 9 bases of the junction unmatched. CDR3 region: CASTTRTGLQPQHF. The DNA for the CDR3 is TGTGCCAGCACCACAAGGACAGGGCTACAGCCCCAGCATTTT.

The V and J genes are TRBV5-1 and TRBJ1-2; 7 positions match TRBD1. V was clipped by 0 bases and J by 7 bases; unmatched bases: 6. The V gene's germline CDR1 is SGHRS and CDR2 YFSETQ. This CDR3 comprises 14 residues. The CDR3, as DNA: TGCGCCAGCAGCTTGGAAGGAGGGGGCTTTGGCTACACCTTC. It encodes CASSLEGGGFGYTF.

This chain uses TRBV11-2 with TRBJ2-7; 10 nucleotides agree with TRBD1. The CDR3 length is 16 residues. Unmatched junction bases numbered 8, after V lost 3 bases and J lost 3 bases. From germline, CDR1 is SGHAT and CDR2 FQNNGV. The DNA of the CDR3 is TGTGCCAGCAGCTTGACACGAGGGGACAGGGGCTACGAGCAGTACTTC. This codes for CASSLTRGDRGYEQYF.

The V call is TRBV5-1, the J call TRBJ2-6; D gene unclear. Germline CDR1 is SGHRS and CDR2 is YFSETQ. The CDR3 covers 15 residues. V shed 2 bases and J shed 0 bases, with 6 bases lying between them. This chain's CDR3 is CASSLSLSGANVLTF. The CDR3, as DNA: TGCGCCAGCAGCTTATCTCTCTCTGGGGCCAACGTCCTGACTTTC.

This clone has a single count. The chain is built from TRBV10-2 and TRBJ2-4, with 9 bases that match TRBD2. The V segment lost 0 bases and the J segment 0 bases; nucleotides outside the gene matches: 0. The germline gives CDR1 WSHSY, CDR2 SAAADI. The CDR3 has 16 residues. CDR3 sequence reads: CASSESAGGAKNIQYF. Here the CDR3 DNA reads TGCGCCAGCAGTGAGTCAGCGGGAGGAGCCAAAAACATTCAGTACTTC.

J is TRBJ2-5 and V is TRBV21-1; TRBD2, the D gene given by the table, was not confirmed from the DNA. TRBV21-1 is a pseudogene segment. The CDR3 contains 14 residues. The CDR3 region is CANITSGSLETQYF. The DNA for the CDR3 is TGTGCCAACATCACTAGCGGGAGTTTAGAGACCCAGTACTTC.

The chain recombines TRBV27 with TRBJ2-7; 14 bases map to TRBD2. Germline V CDR1 and CDR2: MNHEY, SMNVEV (reference sequence). The CDR3 length is 18 residues. V lost 0 bases, J lost 0 bases, and 4 bases stayed unmatched. The CDR3 sequence: CASSLSAGTSGSSYEQYF. The CDR3, as DNA: TGTGCCAGCAGTTTATCCGCAGGGACTAGCGGGAGCTCCTACGAGCAGTACTTC.

The rearrangement links TRBV2 to TRBJ2-3, with D perhaps matching TRBD2 (6 bases). There are 15 residues in the CDR3. Germline V gives CDR1 SNHLY, CDR2 FYNNEI. Deletions cut 4 bases from V and 3 bases from J, with 14 bases between. The CDR3 DNA sequence: TGTGCCAGCAGTGCGGGAGAATTGGTTACAGATACGCAGTATTTT. It codes for CASSAGELVTDTQYF. Based on the CDR3 plus reference TRBV2 and TRBJ2-3, the full variable domain is EPEVTQTPSHQVTQMGQEVILRCVPISNHLYFYWYRQILGQKVEFLVSFYNNEISEKSEIFDDQFSVERPDGSNFTLKIRSTKLEDSAMYFCASSAGELVTDTQYFGPGTRLTVL.

Only one count was recorded for this clone. The chain employs TRBV5-1 and TRBJ1-2; D is ambiguous. The CDR3 contains 14 residues. Germline V gene lookup returns CDR1 SGHRS and CDR2 YFSETQ. V lost 0 bases and J lost 4, with 10 bases in between. The CDR3 nucleotides read TGCGCCAGCAGCTTGGAGGCCGCGGGCTATGGCTACACCTTC. Translation gives CASSLEAAGYGYTF.

The chain recombines TRBV7-9 with TRBJ1-5; the D gene is possibly TRBD1 (5 bases). CDR1 is SEHNR and CDR2 is FQNEAQ in the germline V gene (reference sequence). The CDR3 has 14 residues. Between the trimmed V and J ends, which lost 0 bases and 7 bases, there was a span of 10 bases. The CDR3 sequence is CASSLAGEGQPQHF. CDR3 DNA: TGTGCCAGCAGCTTAGCCGGGGAGGGGCAGCCCCAGCATTTT. Full variable domain (remainder filled in from reference TRBV7-9 and TRBJ1-5): DTGVSQNPRHKITKRGQNVTFRCDPISEHNRLYWYRQTLGQGPEFLTYFQNEAQLEKSRLLSDRFSAERPKGSFSTLEIQRTEQGDSAMYLCASSLAGEGQPQHFGDGTRLSIL.

The chain has TRBV5-6 and TRBJ2-1, with D unclear. Germline assignment: CDR1 SGHDT and CDR2 YYEEEE. The CDR3 totals 14 residues. The V and J ends lost 4 bases and 1 base respectively, with 9 bases between them. The chain's CDR3 is CASSRVESYNEQFF. DNA of the CDR3: TGTGCCAGCAGCCGGGTGGAATCCTACAATGAGCAGTTCTTC.

The chain recombines TRBV4-2 with TRBJ2-7; a weak D match, TRBD2 (6 bases). Germline lookup yields CDR1 LGHNA and CDR2 YNFKEQ. This CDR3 comprises 14 residues. V lost 6 bases and J 2 bases, leaving 14 bases between the germline ends. The CDR3 loop reads CASSTRLGPYEQYF. The CDR3 region has the DNA TGTGCCAGCAGTACTAGACTAGGGCCCTACGAGCAGTACTTC.

The CDR3: CASRSPGDATEAFF. The DNA of the CDR3 is TGTGCCAGCAGGTCACCGGGGGACGCCACCGAAGCTTTCTTT. This chain uses TRBV6-5 with TRBJ1-1; a weak D match, TRBD1 (5 bases). Trimming pared 6 bases from V and 8 bases from J, leaving 19 bases between. Germline V CDR1 and CDR2: MNHEY, SVGAGI. The CDR3 loop spans 14 amino acids.

This CDR3 reads CASSLVVYEQYF. The CDR3 DNA is TGTGCCAGCAGCTTGGTCGTGTACGAGCAGTACTTC. The chain employs TRBV5-5 and TRBJ2-7; D unclear. Between the trimmed V and J ends, which lost 0 bases and 4 bases, there was a span of 5 bases. The CDR3 length is 12 residues. CDR1 SGHKS and CDR2 YYEKEE come from the germline V gene (reference sequence). Full variable domain (missing parts from reference TRBV5-5 and TRBJ2-7): DAGVTQSPTHLIKTRGQQVTLRCSPISGHKSVSWYQQVLGQGPQFIFQYYEKEERGRGNFPDRFSARQFPNYSSELNVNALLLGDSALYLCASSLVVYEQYFGPGTRLTVT.

The chain uses TRBV29-1 and TRBJ1-1, with D hard to call. Germline loops: CDR1 SQVTM, CDR2 ANQGSEA. This CDR3 has 12 residues. Deletions cut 5 bases from V and 5 bases from J, with 12 bases between. CDR3 nucleotides: TGCAGCGTTTTCGCTGCCGGGACTGAAGCTTTCTTT. It specifies CSVFAAGTEAFF.

The CDR3 DNA sequence: TGTGCCAGCAGTGAAAAGGGGAATCCATCTCCCGGGGCCAACGTCCTGACTTTC. It specifies CASSEKGNPSPGANVLTF. The V gene is TRBV25-1, the J gene TRBJ2-6, with D perhaps TRBD1 (5 bases). CDR1 is MGHDK and CDR2 is SYGVNS in the germline V gene. The CDR3 extends over 18 amino acids. Trimming took off 2 bases at V and 4 bases at J, with 18 bases between the two ends. The variable domain in full, with the rest retrieved from reference TRBV25-1 and TRBJ2-6, is EADIYQTPRYLVIGTGKKITLECSQTMGHDKMYWYQQDPGMELHLIHYSYGVNSTEKGDLSSESTVSRIRTEHFPLTLESARPSHTSQYLCASSEKGNPSPGANVLTFGAGSRLTVL.

V usage is TRBV4-1 and J usage is TRBJ2-5; TRBD2 aligns across 10 bases. This CDR3 region has 17 residues. Germline CDR1 MGHRA, CDR2 YSYEKL. With V trimmed by 1 base and J by 3 bases, 8 bases remained unmatched. The CDR3 reads CASSQGYGLAGEETQYF. As DNA, the CDR3 is TGCGCCAGCAGCCAAGGATACGGGCTAGCGGGAGAAGAGACCCAGTACTTC.